The next 16 T cell receptor beta chains were all read from a single sample in a study of shared clonotypes between healthy human individuals. The method was immunoSEQ multiplex PCR; TCRdb's version includes in-frame clones alone and lacks a portion of them. This sample has 2 million to 2.5 million clones, with almost 96% found just once. The sequenced sample was naive CD4+ T cells sorted from blood. Subset: CD45RA+ positively selected. Source of these receptors: a man aged 18-30 years in good health.

The J gene is TRBJ2-7, the V gene TRBV5-1; 8 nucleotides align to TRBD2. The germline gives CDR1 SGHRS, CDR2 YFSETQ. The CDR3 covers 14 residues. Trimming cost V 6 bases and J 0 bases; bases outside gene matches: 5. CDR3 in DNA: TGCGCCAGCACCCTTAGCGGGGACTCCTACGAGCAGTACTTC. Its protein product is CASTLSGDSYEQYF.

The rearrangement links TRBV5-8 to TRBJ2-7, with TRBD1 matching over 8 bases. Germline trimming cut 5 bases from V and 3 bases from J; bases unmatched to any gene: 7. The CDR3 covers 14 residues. CDR1 is SGHTS and CDR2 is YDEGEE in the germline V gene. CDR3 amino acids: CASSRGTGYYEQYF. The CDR3 DNA is TGTGCCAGCAGTCGCGGGACAGGCTACTACGAGCAGTACTTC.

The genes are TRBV9 and TRBJ1-4; perhaps TRBD1 as D (5 bases). This CDR3 comprises 16 residues. V lost 0 bases, J lost 4 bases, and 13 bases lay in between. Germline V gene data show CDR1 as SGDLS and CDR2 as YYNGEE. The CDR3 loop is CASSVGGGAFNEKLFF. CDR3 DNA sequence: TGTGCCAGCAGCGTAGGCGGAGGGGCCTTTAATGAAAAACTGTTTTTT. The full variable domain, rest sourced from reference TRBV9 and TRBJ1-4, is DSGVTQTPKHLITATGQRVTLRCSPRSGDLSVYWYQQSLDQGLQFLIQYYNGEERAKGNILERFSAQQFPDLHSELNLSSLELGDSALYFCASSVGGGAFNEKLFFGSGTQLSVL.

This chain uses TRBV2 with TRBJ1-2; D is uncertain. Germline CDR1 reads SNHLY; CDR2 reads FYNNEI. Trimming took 6 bases from V and 4 from J, leaving 9 bases between them. This CDR3 region has 12 residues. This CDR3 reads CASSPGFYGYTF. Here the CDR3 DNA reads TGTGCCAGCAGCCCCGGGTTCTATGGCTACACCTTC.

The chain is built from TRBV18 and TRBJ1-3; D is unclear. Germline CDR1 is KGHSH and CDR2 is LQKENI. The CDR3 has 17 amino acids. V lost 4 bases, J lost 0 bases, and 16 bases lay in between. The CDR3 spells CASSLNQQQFSGNTIYF. In DNA, the CDR3 is TGTGCCAGCTCACTTAATCAACAGCAATTCTCTGGAAACACCATATATTTT.

This rearrangement joins TRBV5-1 to TRBJ2-5, with D possibly being TRBD1 or TRBD2 (5 bases each). Germline-derived CDR1 and CDR2 are SGHRS and YFSETQ. CDR3 length: 16 residues. Trimming stripped 2 bases from V and 4 bases from J, with 18 bases between. DNA for the CDR3: TGCGCCAGCAGCTTTCTTGGGACCTCGATAGCAGAGACCCAGTACTTC. Its translation is CASSFLGTSIAETQYF.

J is TRBJ2-5 and V is TRBV30, with D hard to call. Germline V gene data show CDR1 as GTSNPN and CDR2 as SVGIG (reference sequence). This CDR3 region has 13 residues. V was cut by 0 bases and J by 2 bases, with 7 bases left in between. CDR3 region: CAWSVTEQETQYF. The CDR3 DNA follows: TGTGCCTGGAGTGTAACGGAACAAGAGACCCAGTACTTC.

The chain is built from TRBV7-6 and TRBJ2-2, with D tentatively TRBD1 (6 bases). Germline V CDR1 and CDR2: SGHVS, FNYEAQ. V lost 5 bases, J lost 1 base, and 14 bases lay in between. The CDR3 totals 16 residues. The CDR3 DNA sequence: TGTGCCAGCAGCCCTCCGAGCAGGGGGAACACCGGGGAGCTGTTTTTT. Its protein product is CASSPPSRGNTGELFF.

This rearrangement joins TRBV2 to TRBJ2-5; D possibly corresponds to TRBD1 (6 bases). The CDR3 contains 11 residues. Germline CDR1 and CDR2: SNHLY and FYNNEI. The germline V and J ends were trimmed by 7 bases and 5 bases, with 8 bases remaining between them. This CDR3 reads CASKRGETQYF. DNA for the CDR3: TGTGCCAGCAAGAGGGGGGAGACCCAGTACTTC.

The V and J genes are TRBV12-5 and TRBJ2-7, with a possible D match to TRBD1 (5 bases). Germline V gives CDR1 LGHNT, CDR2 FRNRAP. This CDR3 has 17 amino acids. The ends were cut back, 1 base at V and 0 bases at J, with 16 bases in the middle. The CDR3 region is CASGLALDSQSSYEQYF. For the CDR3, the DNA is TGTGCTAGTGGTTTGGCTCTAGACAGCCAGAGCTCCTACGAGCAGTACTTC.

This chain links TRBV11-2 with TRBJ2-7; 10 bases are a match to TRBD2. Germline-derived CDR1 and CDR2 are SGHAT and FQNNGV. The CDR3 length is 14 residues. After removal of 7 bases from V and 0 bases from J, the junction contained 3 bases not matched to a gene. The CDR3 bases are TGTGCCAGCATGAGGACTAGCGGCTCCTACGAGCAGTACTTC. It is translated as CASMRTSGSYEQYF.

The chain joins TRBV7-9 to TRBJ1-5; 7 bases fit TRBD1. This CDR3 spans 16 amino acids. Germline CDR1 is SEHNR and CDR2 is FQNEAQ (reference sequence). J gave up 4 bases and V 5 bases, and 11 bases lay outside the gene matches. The CDR3 coding sequence is TGTGCCAGCAGCCCAGGGGTGGGACAGCCGAATCAGCCCCAGCATTTT. This codes for CASSPGVGQPNQPQHF.

The rearrangement uses TRBV5-1 and TRBJ1-1; D is unclear. The CDR3 runs 19 residues. Deletions cut 0 bases from V and 4 bases from J, with 25 bases between. CDR1 SGHRS and CDR2 YFSETQ come from the germline V gene. CDR3 protein: CASSLGPKTGIAGPTEAFF. CDR3 nucleotides: TGCGCCAGCAGCTTGGGACCCAAGACCGGGATCGCTGGGCCCACTGAAGCTTTCTTT.

The chain combines TRBV6-5 with TRBJ1-5, with unresolved D. There are 13 residues in the CDR3. V lost 5 bases and J 5 bases, leaving 10 bases between the germline ends. CDR1 and CDR2 (germline): MNHEY, SVGAGI. CDR3 amino acids: CASSMADYQPQHF. CDR3 nucleotides: TGTGCCAGCAGTATGGCCGATTATCAGCCCCAGCATTTT.

This chain uses TRBV6-6 with TRBJ2-7; weak D call: TRBD1 (5 bases). V dropped 5 bases and J dropped 4 bases, with 9 bases sitting between them. The CDR3 contains 12 residues. CDR1 and CDR2 (germline): MNHNY, SVGAGI (reference sequence). CDR3 region: CASSRQLYEQYF. CDR3 bases: TGTGCCAGCAGTCGACAGCTTTACGAGCAGTACTTC.

The CDR3 sequence is CASSALGTSGRNEQFF. CDR3 in DNA: TGTGCCAGCAGCGCCCTCGGGACTAGCGGGAGAAATGAGCAGTTCTTC. The chain combines TRBV9 with TRBJ2-1, with 14 positions matching TRBD2. The CDR3 sequence is 16 residues long. J lost 7 bases, V lost 3 bases, and 6 bases had no gene match. From germline, CDR1 is SGDLS and CDR2 YYNGEE. Combining the CDR3 with reference TRBV9 and TRBJ2-1 gives the whole variable domain DSGVTQTPKHLITATGQRVTLRCSPRSGDLSVYWYQQSLDQGLQFLIQYYNGEERAKGNILERFSAQQFPDLHSELNLSSLELGDSALYFCASSALGTSGRNEQFFGPGTRLTVL.